This T cell receptor beta chain was found in a study of blood T cell repertoires in COVID-19. Study-wide context: Some COVID-19 samples were acute and others convalescent; all came from the United States, Italy and Spain. PBMCs, B-cell-depleted T cells, or T cells provided the cDNA or gDNA that made up the material.

Per the authors' pipeline: From reference gene primer amplification, estimates of nucleated cell counts were derived. The data were produced by immunoSEQ multiplex PCR, yet TCRdb's version contains in-frame clones alone and is incomplete. V and J calls plus clone size are reproduced from that table; the DNA served to infer D and trimming. The repertoire holds about 160,000 clones, around nine tenths seen once, with 0.53% in the top ten. CDR1 and CDR2 (germline): LNHDA, SQIVND (reference sequence). V was pared by 5 bases and J by 2 bases, with 18 bases between. The CDR3 is 16 residues long. This chain joins TRBV19 and TRBJ2-5; D is ambiguous. The origin of this receptor is a man aged 45 to 65 with acute or convalescent COVID-19. Sequencing was performed on peripheral blood. DNA of the CDR3: TGTGCCAGTAGTCAATACCTGAAGCTAAGTCAAGAGACCCAGTACTTC. The encoded protein is CASSQYLKLSQETQYF.